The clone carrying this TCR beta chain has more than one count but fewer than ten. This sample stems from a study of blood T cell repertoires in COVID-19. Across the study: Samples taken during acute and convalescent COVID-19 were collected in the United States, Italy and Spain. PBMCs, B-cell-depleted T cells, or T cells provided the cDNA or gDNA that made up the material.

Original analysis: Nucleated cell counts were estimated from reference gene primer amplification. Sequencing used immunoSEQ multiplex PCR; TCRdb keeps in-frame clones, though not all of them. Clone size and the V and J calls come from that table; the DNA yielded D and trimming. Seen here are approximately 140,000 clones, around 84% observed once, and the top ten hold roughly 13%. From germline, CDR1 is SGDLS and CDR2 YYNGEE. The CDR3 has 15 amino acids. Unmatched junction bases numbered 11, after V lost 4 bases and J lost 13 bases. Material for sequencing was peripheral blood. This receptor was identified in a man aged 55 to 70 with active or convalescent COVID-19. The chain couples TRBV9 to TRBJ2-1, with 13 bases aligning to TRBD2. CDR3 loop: CASSPRTSGSSEQFF. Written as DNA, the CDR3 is TGTGCCAGCAGCCCCCGGACTAGCGGGAGTTCGGAACAGTTCTTC.